This T cell receptor (beta chain) was recorded in a study of OX40 agonist ivuxolimab in advanced cancers. Remarks on this clone: The target antigen is unknown.

Germline V lookup: CDR1 SNHLY, CDR2 FYNNEI. V gave up 7 bases and J gave up 3 bases; unmatched junction bases: 4. This CDR3 has 15 amino acids. Method: immunoSEQ multiplex PCR; TCRdb's copy keeps in-frame clones and lacks some. Among approximately 59,000 clones listed, 75% to 85% were seen once. Study findings and constraints: At 0.1 to 3.0 mg/kg and by week 6, clonal expansion occurred in CD4+ and CD8+ blood T cells.

V usage is TRBV2 and J usage is TRBJ2-1, with 12 bases matching TRBD2. This sample comprised CD4+ or CD8+ T cells sorted from blood, obtained in a trial of the OX40 agonist ivuxolimab. The TCR sequence derives from an adult with an advanced solid tumor such as melanoma, head and neck, liver or kidney cancer. The CDR3 sequence: CASTKLAGGYNEQFF. DNA for the CDR3: TGTGCCAGCACTAAACTAGCGGGGGGCTACAATGAGCAGTTCTTC.